This T cell receptor beta chain stems from a study of T cells in Graves' hyperthyroidism and ophthalmopathy. Findings and caveats of the study: Ophthalmopathy was separated from stable hyperthyroidism by a 13 V-J model.

There are many counts of this clonotype. Its target is not known. CDR1 is SGHTA and CDR2 is FQGNSA in the germline V gene. V lost 5 bases, J lost 6 bases, and 15 bases stayed unmatched. The CDR3 covers 16 residues. The TCR beta CDR3 regions underwent amplification using RNA transcripts as the source. The primer set for the first-round RT-PCR of the TCR CDR3 was HTBI. MiXCR, applied by TCRdb to the multiplex PCR reads, yields one record per CDR3 protein. The repertoire consists of almost 500,000 distinct CDR3 sequences, with 22% occurring once and the leading ten covering 45% to 50%. The V call is TRBV7-2, the J call TRBJ1-2, with 7 bases lining up with TRBD1. This TCR came from a woman aged 65 to 85 with Graves' ophthalmopathy. Sequencing was carried out using blood. The CDR3 reads CASSLRAHQQGHGYTF. The CDR3 DNA reads TGTGCCAGCAGCCTACGGGCCCACCAACAGGGGCATGGCTACACCTTC. The full variable domain, in which reference TRBV7-2 and TRBJ1-2 provide the parts outside the CDR3, is GAGVSQSPSNKVTEKGKDVELRCDPISGHTALYWYRQSLGQGLEFLIYFQGNSAPDKSGLPSDRFSAERTGGSVSTLTIQRTQQEDSAVYLCASSLRAHQQGHGYTFGSGTRLTVV.